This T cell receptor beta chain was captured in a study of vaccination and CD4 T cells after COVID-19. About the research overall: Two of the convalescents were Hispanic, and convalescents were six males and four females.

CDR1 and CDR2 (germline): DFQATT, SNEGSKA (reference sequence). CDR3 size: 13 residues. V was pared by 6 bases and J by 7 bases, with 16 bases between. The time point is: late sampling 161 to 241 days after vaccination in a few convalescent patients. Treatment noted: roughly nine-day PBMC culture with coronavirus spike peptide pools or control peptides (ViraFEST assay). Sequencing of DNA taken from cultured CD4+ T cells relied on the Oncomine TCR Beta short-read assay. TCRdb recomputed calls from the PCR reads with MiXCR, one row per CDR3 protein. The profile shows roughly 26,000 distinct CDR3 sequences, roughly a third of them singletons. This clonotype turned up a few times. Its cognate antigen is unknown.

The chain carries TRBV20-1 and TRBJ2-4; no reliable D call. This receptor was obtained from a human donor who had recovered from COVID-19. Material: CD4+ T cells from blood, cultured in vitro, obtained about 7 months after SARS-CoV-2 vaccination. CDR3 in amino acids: CSASRLAGNIQYF. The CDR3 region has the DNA TGCAGTGCCTCACGACTTGCCGGGAACATTCAGTACTTC.